This TCR beta chain was sequenced during a study of CD8 T cells in Susac syndrome. This clonotype was seen just once. Peripheral blood CD8+ and CD4+ T cells were profiled by TCR beta sequencing. Healthy donors constituted the control group, matched for age and sex. Reverse transcription of roughly 0.5 to 1 ug RNA was performed with random hexamers. TCRdb re-called the immunoSEQ multiplex PCR reads with MiXCR, one entry per CDR3 protein. The sample lists roughly 200,000 distinct CDR3 sequences; approximately 95% were seen once. This TCR was sampled from a human donor in good health. Sequencing was performed on CD4+ T cells from PBMCs.

The CDR3: CASSQDLAGGHNEQFF. The CDR3 DNA reads as TGTGCCAGCAGCCAAGACCTAGCGGGGGGGCACAATGAGCAGTTCTTC. The V call is TRBV3-1, the J call TRBJ2-1, with TRBD2 matching over 12 bases. Germline V gene lookup returns CDR1 LGHDT and CDR2 YNNKEL (reference sequence). The CDR3 has 16 amino acids. Trimming cost V 0 bases and J 5 bases; bases outside gene matches: 2.